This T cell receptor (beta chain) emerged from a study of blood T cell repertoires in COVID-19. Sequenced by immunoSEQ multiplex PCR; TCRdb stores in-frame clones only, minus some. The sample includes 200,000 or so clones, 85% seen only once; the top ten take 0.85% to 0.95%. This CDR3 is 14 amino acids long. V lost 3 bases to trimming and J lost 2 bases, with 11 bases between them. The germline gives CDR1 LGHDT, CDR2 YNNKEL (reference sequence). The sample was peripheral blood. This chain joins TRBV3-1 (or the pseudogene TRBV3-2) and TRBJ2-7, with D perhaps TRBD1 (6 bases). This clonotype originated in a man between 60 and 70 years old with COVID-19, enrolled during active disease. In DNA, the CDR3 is TGTGCCAGCAGCCAGTGGACAGAAACCTACGAGCAGTACTTC. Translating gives CASSQWTETYEQYF.